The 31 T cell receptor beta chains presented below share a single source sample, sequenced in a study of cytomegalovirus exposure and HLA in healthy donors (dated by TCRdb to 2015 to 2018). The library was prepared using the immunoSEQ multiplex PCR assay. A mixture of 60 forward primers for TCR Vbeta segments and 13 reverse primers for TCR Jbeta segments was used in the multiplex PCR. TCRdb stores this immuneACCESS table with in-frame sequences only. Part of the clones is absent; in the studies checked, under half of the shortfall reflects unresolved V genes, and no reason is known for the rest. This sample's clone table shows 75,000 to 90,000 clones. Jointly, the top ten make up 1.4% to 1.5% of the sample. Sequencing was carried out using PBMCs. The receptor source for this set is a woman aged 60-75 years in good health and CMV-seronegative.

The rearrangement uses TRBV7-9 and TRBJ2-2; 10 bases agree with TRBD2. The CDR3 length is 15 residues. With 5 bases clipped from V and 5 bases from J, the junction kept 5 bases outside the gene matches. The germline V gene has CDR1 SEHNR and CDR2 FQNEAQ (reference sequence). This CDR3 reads CASSRAGLATGELFF. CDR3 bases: TGTGCCAGCAGCCGGGCGGGACTAGCGACCGGGGAGCTGTTTTTT.

The CDR3 DNA is TGTGCCAGCAGCTTGGCTAGAGAGCAGTACTTC. Protein product: CASSLAREQYF. The chain uses TRBV7-2 and TRBJ2-7; D gene ambiguous. The length of the CDR3 is 11 residues. The V end was cut by 3 bases, the J end by 7 bases, with 7 bases between. Germline CDR1 SGHTA, CDR2 FQGNSA.

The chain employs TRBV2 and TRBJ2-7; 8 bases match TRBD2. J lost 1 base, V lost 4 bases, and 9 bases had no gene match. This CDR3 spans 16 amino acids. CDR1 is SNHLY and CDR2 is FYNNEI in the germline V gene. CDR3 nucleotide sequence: TGTGCCAGCAGTGGGACGGGGCGGGAGGCTTCCTACGAGCAGTACTTC. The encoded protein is CASSGTGREASYEQYF.

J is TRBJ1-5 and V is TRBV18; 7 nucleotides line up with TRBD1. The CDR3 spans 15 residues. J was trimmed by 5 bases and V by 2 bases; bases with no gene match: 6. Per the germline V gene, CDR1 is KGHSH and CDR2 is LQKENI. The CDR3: CASSPNTGDDQPQHF. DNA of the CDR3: TGTGCCAGCTCACCAAATACAGGGGACGATCAGCCCCAGCATTTT. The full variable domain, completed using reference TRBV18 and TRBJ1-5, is NAGVMQNPRHLVRRRGQEARLRCSPMKGHSHVYWYRQLPEEGLKFMVYLQKENIIDESGMPKERFSAEFPKEGPSILRIQQVVRGDSAAYFCASSPNTGDDQPQHFGDGTRLSIL.

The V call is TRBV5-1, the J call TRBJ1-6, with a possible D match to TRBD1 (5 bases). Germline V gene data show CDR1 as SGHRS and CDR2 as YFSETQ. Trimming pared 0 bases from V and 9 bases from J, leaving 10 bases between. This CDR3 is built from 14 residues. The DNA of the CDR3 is TGCGCCAGCAGCTTGGGCAGGGCCTCTTCACCCCTCCACTTT. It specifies CASSLGRASSPLHF. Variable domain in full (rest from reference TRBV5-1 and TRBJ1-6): KAGVTQTPRYLIKTRGQQVTLSCSPISGHRSVSWYQQTPGQGLQFLFEYFSETQRNKGNFPGRFSGRQFSNSRSEMNVSTLELGDSALYLCASSLGRASSPLHFGNGTRLTVT.

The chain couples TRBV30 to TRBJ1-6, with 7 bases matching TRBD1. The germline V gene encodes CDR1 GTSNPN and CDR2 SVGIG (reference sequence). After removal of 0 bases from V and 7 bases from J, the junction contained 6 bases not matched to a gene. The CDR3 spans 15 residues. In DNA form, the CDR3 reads TGTGCCTGGAGTGTACCGCCAGGGGGGAATTCACCCCTCCACTTT. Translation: CAWSVPPGGNSPLHF.

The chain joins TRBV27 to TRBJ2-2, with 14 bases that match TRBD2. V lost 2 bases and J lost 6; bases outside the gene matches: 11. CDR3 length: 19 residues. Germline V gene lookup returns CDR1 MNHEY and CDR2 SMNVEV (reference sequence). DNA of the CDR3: TGTGCCAGCAGTTTACGGACATTGGGACTAGCGGGAGAGGCCGGGGAGCTGTTTTTT. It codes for CASSLRTLGLAGEAGELFF.

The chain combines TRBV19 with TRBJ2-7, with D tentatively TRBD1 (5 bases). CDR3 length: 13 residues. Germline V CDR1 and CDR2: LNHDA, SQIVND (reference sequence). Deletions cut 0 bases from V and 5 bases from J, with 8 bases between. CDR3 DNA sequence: TGTGCCAGTAGTATAGACAGGGCCAACGAGCAGTACTTC. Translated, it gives CASSIDRANEQYF.

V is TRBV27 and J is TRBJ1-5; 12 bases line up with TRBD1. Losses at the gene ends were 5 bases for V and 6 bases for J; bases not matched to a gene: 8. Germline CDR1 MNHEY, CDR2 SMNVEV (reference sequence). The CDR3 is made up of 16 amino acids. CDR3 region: CASSITGTGGRQPQHF. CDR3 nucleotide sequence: TGTGCCAGCAGTATCACCGGGACAGGGGGCCGTCAGCCCCAGCATTTT.

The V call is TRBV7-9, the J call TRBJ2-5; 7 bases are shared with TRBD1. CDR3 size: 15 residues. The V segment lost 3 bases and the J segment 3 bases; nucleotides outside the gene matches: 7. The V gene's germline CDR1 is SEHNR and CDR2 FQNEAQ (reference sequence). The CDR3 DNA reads TGTGCCAGCAGCTTCCTTTTTACAGGGGAAGAGACCCAGTACTTC. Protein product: CASSFLFTGEETQYF. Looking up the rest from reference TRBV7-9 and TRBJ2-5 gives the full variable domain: DTGVSQNPRHKITKRGQNVTFRCDPISEHNRLYWYRQTLGQGPEFLTYFQNEAQLEKSRLLSDRFSAERPKGSFSTLEIQRTEQGDSAMYLCASSFLFTGEETQYFGPGTRLLVL.

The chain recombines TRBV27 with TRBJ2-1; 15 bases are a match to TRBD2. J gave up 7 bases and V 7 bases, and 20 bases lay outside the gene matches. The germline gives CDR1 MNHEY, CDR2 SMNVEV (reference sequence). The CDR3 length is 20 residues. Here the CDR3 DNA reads TGTGCCAGCACCTACTCCGGACTAGCGGGAGGGCCAAACCCCTCAAATGAGCAGTTCTTC. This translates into CASTYSGLAGGPNPSNEQFF.

The CDR3 protein is CASSSTGGRGEQYF. The CDR3 region has the DNA TGTGCCAGCAGCTCCACAGGGGGTAGGGGTGAGCAGTACTTC. V usage is TRBV5-6 and J usage is TRBJ2-7; 8 bases map to TRBD1. Germline V gene data show CDR1 as SGHDT and CDR2 as YYEEEE. CDR3 size: 14 residues. V lost 3 bases to trimming and J lost 7 bases; unmatched junction nucleotides: 9.

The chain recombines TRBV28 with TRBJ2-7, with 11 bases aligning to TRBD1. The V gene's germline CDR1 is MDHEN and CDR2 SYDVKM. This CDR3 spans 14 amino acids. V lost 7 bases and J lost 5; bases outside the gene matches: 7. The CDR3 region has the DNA TGTGCCAGCAATTTGGGACAGGGGGTAAACGAGCAGTACTTC. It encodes CASNLGQGVNEQYF.

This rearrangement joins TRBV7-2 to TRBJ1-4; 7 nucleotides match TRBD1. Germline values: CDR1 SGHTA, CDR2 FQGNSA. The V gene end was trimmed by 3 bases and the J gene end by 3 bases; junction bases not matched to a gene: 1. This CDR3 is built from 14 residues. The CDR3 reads CASSFGTANEKLFF. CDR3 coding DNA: TGTGCCAGCAGCTTCGGGACAGCTAATGAAAAACTGTTTTTT.

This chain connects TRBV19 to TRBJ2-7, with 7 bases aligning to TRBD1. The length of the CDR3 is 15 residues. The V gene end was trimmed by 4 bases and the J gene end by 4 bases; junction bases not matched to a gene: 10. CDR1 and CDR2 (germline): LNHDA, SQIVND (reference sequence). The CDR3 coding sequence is TGTGCCAGTAGTACGACGGGACAGAAAAGTTACGAGCAGTACTTC. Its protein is CASSTTGQKSYEQYF.

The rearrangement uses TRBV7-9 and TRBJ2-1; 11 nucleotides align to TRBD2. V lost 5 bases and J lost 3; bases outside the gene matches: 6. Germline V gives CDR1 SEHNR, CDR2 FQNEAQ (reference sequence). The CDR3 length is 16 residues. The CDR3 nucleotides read TGTGCCAGCAGCGGGGGGACTAGCGGACTCTACAATGAGCAGTTCTTC. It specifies CASSGGTSGLYNEQFF. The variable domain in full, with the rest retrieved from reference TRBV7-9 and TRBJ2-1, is DTGVSQNPRHKITKRGQNVTFRCDPISEHNRLYWYRQTLGQGPEFLTYFQNEAQLEKSRLLSDRFSAERPKGSFSTLEIQRTEQGDSAMYLCASSGGTSGLYNEQFFGPGTRLTVL.

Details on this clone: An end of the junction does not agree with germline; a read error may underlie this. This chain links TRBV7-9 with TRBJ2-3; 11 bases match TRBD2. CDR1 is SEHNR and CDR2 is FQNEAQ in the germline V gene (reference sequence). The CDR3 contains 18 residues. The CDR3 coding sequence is TGTGCCAGCAGTTTAGGGACTAGCGGTACCCCTAGCACAGATACGCAGTATTTT. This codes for CASSLGTSGTPSTDTQYF.

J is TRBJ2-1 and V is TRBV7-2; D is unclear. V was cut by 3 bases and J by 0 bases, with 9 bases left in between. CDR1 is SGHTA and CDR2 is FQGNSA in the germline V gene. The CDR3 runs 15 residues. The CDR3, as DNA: TGTGCCAGCAGCTTGCAAAGAGGCTCCTACAATGAGCAGTTCTTC. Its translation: CASSLQRGSYNEQFF.

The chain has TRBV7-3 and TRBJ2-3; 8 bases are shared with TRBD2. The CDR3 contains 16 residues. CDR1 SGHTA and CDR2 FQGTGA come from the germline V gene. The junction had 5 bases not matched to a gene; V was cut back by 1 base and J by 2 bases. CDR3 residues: CASSLSGAGATDTQYF. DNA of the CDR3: TGTGCCAGCAGCTTAAGTGGAGCGGGAGCCACAGATACGCAGTATTTT.

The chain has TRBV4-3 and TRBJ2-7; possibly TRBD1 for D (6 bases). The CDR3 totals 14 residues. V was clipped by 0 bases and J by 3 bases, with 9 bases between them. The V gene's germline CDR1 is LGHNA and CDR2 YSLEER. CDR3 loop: CASSQDRGIYEQYF. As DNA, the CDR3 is TGCGCCAGCAGCCAAGACAGGGGAATCTACGAGCAGTACTTC.

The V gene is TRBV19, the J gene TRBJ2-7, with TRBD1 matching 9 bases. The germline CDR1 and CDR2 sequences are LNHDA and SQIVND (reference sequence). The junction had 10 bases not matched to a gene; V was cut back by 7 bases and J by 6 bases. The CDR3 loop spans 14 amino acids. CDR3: CASTPGQGIFEQYF. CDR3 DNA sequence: TGTGCCAGTACCCCGGGACAGGGAATTTTCGAGCAGTACTTC.

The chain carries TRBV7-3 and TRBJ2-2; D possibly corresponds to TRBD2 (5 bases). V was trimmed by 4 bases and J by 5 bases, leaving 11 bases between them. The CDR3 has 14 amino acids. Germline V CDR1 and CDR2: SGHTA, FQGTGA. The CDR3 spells CASSSGMATGELFF. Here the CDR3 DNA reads TGTGCCAGCAGCTCGGGGATGGCGACCGGGGAGCTGTTTTTT.

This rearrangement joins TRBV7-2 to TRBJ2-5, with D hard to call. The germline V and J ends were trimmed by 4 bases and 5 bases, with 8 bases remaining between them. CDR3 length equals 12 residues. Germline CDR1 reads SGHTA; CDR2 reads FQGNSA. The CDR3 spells CASSYLRETQYF. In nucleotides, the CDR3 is TGTGCCAGCAGCTACCTGCGGGAGACCCAGTACTTC. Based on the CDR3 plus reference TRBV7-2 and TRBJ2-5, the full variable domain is GAGVSQSPSNKVTEKGKDVELRCDPISGHTALYWYRQSLGQGLEFLIYFQGNSAPDKSGLPSDRFSAERTGGSVSTLTIQRTQQEDSAVYLCASSYLRETQYFGPGTRLLVL.

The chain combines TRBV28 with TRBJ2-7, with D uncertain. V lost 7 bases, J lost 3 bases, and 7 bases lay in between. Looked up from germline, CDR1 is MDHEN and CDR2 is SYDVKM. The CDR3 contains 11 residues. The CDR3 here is CASNLNYEQYF. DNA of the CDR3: TGTGCCAGCAACTTAAACTACGAGCAGTACTTC.

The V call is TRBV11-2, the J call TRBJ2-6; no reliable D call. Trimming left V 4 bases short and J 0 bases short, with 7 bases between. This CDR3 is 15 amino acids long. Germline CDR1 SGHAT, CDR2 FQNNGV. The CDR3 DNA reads TGTGCCAGCAGCTCCAGGTTCTCTGGGGCCAACGTCCTGACTTTC. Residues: CASSSRFSGANVLTF.

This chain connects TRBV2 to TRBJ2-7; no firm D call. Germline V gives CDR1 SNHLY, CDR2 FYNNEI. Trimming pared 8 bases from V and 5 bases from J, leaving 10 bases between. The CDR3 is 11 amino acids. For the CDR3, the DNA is TGTGCCAGCTCCAGTCAGGACGAGCAGTACTTC. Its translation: CASSSQDEQYF. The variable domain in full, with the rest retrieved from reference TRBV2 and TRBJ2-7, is EPEVTQTPSHQVTQMGQEVILRCVPISNHLYFYWYRQILGQKVEFLVSFYNNEISEKSEIFDDQFSVERPDGSNFTLKIRSTKLEDSAMYFCASSSQDEQYFGPGTRLTVT.

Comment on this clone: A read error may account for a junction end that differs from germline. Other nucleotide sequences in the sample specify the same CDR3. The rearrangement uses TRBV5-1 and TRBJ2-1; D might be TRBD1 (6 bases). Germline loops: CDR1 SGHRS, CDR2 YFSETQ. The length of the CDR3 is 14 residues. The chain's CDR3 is CASSLEAIRGEQFF. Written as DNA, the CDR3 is TGCGCCAGTAGCTTGGAGGCAATCAGGGGTGAGCAGTTCTTC.

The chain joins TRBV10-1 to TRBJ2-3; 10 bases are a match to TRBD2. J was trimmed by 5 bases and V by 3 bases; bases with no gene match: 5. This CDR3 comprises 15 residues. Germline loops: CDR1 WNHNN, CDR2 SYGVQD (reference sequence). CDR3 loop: CASSDPSGSRDTQYF. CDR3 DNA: TGCGCCAGCAGTGATCCTAGCGGGAGTCGAGATACGCAGTATTTT.

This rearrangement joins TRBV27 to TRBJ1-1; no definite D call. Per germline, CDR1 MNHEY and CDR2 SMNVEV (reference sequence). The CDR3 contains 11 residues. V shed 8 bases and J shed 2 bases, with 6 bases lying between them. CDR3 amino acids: CASAGNTEAFF. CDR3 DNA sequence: TGTGCCAGCGCGGGAAACACTGAAGCTTTCTTT.

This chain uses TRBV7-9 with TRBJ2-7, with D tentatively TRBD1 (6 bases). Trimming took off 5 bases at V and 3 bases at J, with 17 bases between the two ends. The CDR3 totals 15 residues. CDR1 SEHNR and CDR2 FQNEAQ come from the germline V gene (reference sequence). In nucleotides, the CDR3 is TGTGCCAGCAGCCCCCAGGGGTTGGGGGTCTACGAGCAGTACTTC. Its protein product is CASSPQGLGVYEQYF.

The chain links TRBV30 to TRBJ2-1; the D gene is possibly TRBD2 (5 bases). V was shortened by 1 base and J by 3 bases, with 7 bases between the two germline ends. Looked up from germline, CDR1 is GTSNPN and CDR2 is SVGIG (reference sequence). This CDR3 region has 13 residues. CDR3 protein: CAWSESGYNEQFF. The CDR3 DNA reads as TGTGCCTGGAGTGAGAGCGGCTACAATGAGCAGTTCTTC.